This T cell receptor beta chain was recovered during a study of a mutant IDH1 vaccine in newly diagnosed glioma. As for the study in general: Patients came in for eight vaccinations, in weeks 1, 3, 5, 7, 11, 15, 19 and 23. Patients received vaccination from 4-6 weeks after radiotherapy alone, or with temozolomide cycles. General study findings and limits: Vaccination induced immune responses in about 92% of patients.

The CDR3 consists of 11 residues. Germline-derived CDR1 and CDR2 are SNHLY and FYNNEI. V lost 10 bases to trimming and J lost 9 bases, with 14 bases between them. The sample holds one count of this clone. Antigen: not known. The sample's time point: week 5, during vaccination. Vaccine doses each comprised 300 ug of mutant IDH1 20-mer peptide, with topical imiquimod. Diagnosis in the donors showed new WHO grade 3 or 4 astrocytomas that were IDH1-mutant and ATRX-lost. TCRdb's table, derived via immunoSEQ multiplex PCR, lists solely in-frame clones and lacks some. The profile shows around 40,000 clones, over 75% of them singletons.

The sample was PBMCs, taken from a glioma patient whose treatment included an IDH1 peptide vaccine. The rearrangement links TRBV2 to TRBJ2-3; D could derive from TRBD1 or TRBD2 (5 bases each). This receptor was identified in a man aged 35 to 55 with glioma. The CDR3 coding sequence is TGTGCCACGGGACCGCTGTCAACGCAGTATTTT. It yields the protein CATGPLSTQYF.